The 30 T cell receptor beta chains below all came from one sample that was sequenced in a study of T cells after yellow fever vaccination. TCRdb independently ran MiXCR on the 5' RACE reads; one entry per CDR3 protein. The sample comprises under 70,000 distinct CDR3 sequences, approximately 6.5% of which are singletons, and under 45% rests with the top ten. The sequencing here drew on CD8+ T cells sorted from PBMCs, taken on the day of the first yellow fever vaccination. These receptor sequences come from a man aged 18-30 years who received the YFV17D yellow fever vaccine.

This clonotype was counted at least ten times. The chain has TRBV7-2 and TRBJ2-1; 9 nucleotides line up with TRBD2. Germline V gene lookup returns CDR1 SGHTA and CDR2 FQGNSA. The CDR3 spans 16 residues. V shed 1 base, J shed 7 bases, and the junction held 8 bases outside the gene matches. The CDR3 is CASSLVPSGVQNEQFF. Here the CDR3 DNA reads TGTGCCAGCAGCTTAGTTCCTAGCGGGGTTCAGAATGAGCAGTTCTTC.

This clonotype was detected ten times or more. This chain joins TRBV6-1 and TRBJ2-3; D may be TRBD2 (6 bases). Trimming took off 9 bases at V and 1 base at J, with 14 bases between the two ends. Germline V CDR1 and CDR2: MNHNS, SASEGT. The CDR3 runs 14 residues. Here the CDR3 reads CASGWGGGTDTQYF. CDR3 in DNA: TGTGCCAGTGGCTGGGGCGGGGGCACAGATACGCAGTATTTT.

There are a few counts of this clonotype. CDR3 nucleotides: TGTGCCAGCAGCCGCCGAATGGTAGGCCTCAGACTATACCAAGAGACCCAGTACTTC. Translated: CASSRRMVGLRLYQETQYF. The chain joins TRBV11-1 to TRBJ2-5; TRBD2 might be the D (5 bases). The ends were cut back, 5 bases at V and 0 bases at J, with 25 bases in the middle. CDR3 length: 19 amino acids. The germline V gene has CDR1 SGHAT and CDR2 FQDESV (reference sequence).

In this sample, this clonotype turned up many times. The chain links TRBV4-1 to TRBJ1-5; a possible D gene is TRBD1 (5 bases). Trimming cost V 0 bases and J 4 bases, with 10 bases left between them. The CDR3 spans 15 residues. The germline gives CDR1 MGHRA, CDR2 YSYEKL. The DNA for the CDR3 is TGCGCCAGCAGCCAAGACCAGGGCTCAAATCAGCCCCAGCATTTT. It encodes CASSQDQGSNQPQHF.

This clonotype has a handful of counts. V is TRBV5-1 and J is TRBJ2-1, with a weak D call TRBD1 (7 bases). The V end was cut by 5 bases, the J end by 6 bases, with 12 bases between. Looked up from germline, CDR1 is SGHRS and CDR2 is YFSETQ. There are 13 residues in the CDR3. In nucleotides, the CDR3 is TGCGCCAGCAGGACCCAGGGGGGCAATGAGCAGTTCTTC. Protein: CASRTQGGNEQFF.

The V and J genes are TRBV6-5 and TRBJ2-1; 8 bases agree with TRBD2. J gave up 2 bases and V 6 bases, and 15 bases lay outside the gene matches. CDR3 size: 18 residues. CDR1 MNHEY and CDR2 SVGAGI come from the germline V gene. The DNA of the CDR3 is TGTGCCAGCAGACGATCTAGCGGGTCGGTAGGGCCCTACAATGAGCAGTTCTTC. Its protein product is CASRRSSGSVGPYNEQFF.

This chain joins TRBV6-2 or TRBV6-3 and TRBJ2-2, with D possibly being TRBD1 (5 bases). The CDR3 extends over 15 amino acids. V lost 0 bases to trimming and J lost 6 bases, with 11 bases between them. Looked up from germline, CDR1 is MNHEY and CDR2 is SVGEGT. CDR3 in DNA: TGTGCCAGCAGTTACTCGCAGGGAACGGCCGGGGAGCTGTTTTTT. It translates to CASSYSQGTAGELFF.

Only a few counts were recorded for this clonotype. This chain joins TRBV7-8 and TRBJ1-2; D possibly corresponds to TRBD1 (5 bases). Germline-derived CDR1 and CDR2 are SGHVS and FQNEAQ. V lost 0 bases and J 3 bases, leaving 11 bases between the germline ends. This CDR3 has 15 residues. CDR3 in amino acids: CASSLAGRGDYGYTF. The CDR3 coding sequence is TGTGCCAGCAGCTTAGCAGGGAGGGGTGACTATGGCTACACCTTC.

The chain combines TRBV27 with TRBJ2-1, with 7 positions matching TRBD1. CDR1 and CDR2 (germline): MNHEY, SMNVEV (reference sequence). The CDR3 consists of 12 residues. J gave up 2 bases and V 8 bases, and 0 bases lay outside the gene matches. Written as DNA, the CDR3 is TGTGCCAGCGGGACAGCCTACAATGAGCAGTTCTTC. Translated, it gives CASGTAYNEQFF.

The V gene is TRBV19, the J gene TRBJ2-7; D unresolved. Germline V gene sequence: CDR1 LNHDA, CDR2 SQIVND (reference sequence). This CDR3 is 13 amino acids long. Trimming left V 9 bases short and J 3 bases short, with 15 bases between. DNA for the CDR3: TGTGCCAGAAGTCCTGCCTGCAACTACGAGCAGTACTTC. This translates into CARSPACNYEQYF.

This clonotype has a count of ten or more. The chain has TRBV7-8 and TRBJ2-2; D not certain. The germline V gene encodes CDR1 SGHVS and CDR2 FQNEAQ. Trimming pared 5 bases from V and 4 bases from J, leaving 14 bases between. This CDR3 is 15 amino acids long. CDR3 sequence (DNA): TGTGCCAGCAGCCCGGTCGGGCGCCTCACCGGGGAGCTGTTTTTT. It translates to CASSPVGRLTGELFF.

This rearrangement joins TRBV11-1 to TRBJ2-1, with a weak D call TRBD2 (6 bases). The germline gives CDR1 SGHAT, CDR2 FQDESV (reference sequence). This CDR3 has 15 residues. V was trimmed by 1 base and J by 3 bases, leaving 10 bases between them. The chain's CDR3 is CASSLVRGGYNEQFF. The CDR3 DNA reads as TGTGCCAGCAGCTTAGTCCGGGGAGGCTACAATGAGCAGTTCTTC.

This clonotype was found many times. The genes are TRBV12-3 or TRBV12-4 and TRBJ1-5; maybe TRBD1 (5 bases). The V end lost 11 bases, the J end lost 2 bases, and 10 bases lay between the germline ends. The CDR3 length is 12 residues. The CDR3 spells CASGRGNQPQHF. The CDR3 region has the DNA TGTGCCTCGGGACGGGGCAATCAGCCCCAGCATTTT.

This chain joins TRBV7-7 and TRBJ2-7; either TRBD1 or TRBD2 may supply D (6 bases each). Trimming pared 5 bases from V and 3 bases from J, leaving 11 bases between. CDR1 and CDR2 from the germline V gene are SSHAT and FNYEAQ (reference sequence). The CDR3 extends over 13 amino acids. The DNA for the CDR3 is TGTGCCAGCAGCCGGGGGCACGACTACGAGCAGTACTTC. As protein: CASSRGHDYEQYF.

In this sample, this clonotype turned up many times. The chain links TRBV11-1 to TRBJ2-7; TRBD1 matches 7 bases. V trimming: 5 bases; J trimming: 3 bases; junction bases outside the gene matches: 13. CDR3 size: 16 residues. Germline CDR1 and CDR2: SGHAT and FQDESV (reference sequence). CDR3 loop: CASSGTDPGQHYEQYF. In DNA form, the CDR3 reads TGTGCCAGCAGCGGCACAGACCCGGGACAGCACTACGAGCAGTACTTC.

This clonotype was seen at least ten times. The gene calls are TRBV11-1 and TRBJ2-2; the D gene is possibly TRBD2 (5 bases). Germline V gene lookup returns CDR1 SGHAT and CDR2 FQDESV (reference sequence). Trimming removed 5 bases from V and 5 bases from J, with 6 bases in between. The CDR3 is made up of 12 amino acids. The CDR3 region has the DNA TGTGCCAGCAGCCCGGGGACCGGGGAGCTGTTTTTT. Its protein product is CASSPGTGELFF.

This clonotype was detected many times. The CDR3 coding sequence is TGTGCCAGTAGACAGGGTAACGGGGAGCTGTTTTTT. Its translation is CASRQGNGELFF. The genes are TRBV19 and TRBJ2-2; possibly TRBD1 for D (6 bases). This CDR3 contains 12 residues. V lost 6 bases and J lost 7, with 9 bases in between. In germline, CDR1 is LNHDA, CDR2 SQIVND (reference sequence).

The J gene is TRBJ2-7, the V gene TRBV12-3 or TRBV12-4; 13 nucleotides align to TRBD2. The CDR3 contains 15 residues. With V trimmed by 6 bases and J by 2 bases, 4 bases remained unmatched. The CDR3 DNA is TGTGCCAGCAGCCCCACTAGCGGGGGGGCCTACGAGCAGTACTTC. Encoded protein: CASSPTSGGAYEQYF.

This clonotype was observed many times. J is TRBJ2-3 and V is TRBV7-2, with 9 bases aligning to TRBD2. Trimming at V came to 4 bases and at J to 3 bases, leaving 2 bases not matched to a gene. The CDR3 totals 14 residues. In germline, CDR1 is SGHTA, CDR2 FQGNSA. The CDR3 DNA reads TGTGCCAGCAGCTCGGGACTAGCAACAGATACGCAGTATTTT. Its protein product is CASSSGLATDTQYF.

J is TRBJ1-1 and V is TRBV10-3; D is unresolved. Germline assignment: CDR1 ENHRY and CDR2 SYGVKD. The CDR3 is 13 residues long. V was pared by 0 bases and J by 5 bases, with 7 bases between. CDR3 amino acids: CAISESVSTEAFF. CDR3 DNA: TGTGCCATCAGTGAGTCAGTGAGTACTGAAGCTTTCTTT.

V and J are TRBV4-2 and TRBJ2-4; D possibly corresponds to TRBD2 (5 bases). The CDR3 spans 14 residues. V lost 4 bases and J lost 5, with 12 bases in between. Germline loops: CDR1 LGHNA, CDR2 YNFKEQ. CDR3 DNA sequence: TGTGCCAGCAGCCTAACATCAGCGGAAAACATTCAGTACTTC. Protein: CASSLTSAENIQYF.

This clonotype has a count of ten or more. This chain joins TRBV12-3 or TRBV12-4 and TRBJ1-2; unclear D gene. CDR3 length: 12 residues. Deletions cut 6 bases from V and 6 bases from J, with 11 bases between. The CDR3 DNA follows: TGTGCCAGCAGCCAGACTGGGGATGGCTACACCTTC. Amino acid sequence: CASSQTGDGYTF.

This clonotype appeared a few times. The CDR3 DNA reads TGTGCCAGCAGCTTTCCCCGACAGGAAGCTAACTATGGCTACACCTTC. Translated, it gives CASSFPRQEANYGYTF. The V call is TRBV7-2, the J call TRBJ1-2, with D maybe TRBD1 (6 bases). Deletions cut 3 bases from V and 0 bases from J, with 14 bases between. The germline CDR1 and CDR2 sequences are SGHTA and FQGNSA. CDR3 length: 16 residues.

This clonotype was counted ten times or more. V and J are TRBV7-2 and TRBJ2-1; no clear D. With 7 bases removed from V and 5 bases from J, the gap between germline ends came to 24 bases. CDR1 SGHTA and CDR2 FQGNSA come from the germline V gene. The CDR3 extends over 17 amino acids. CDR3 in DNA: TGTGCCAGCACCATCTACGTAGGGATGTTTGGGGACAATGAGCAGTTCTTC. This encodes CASTIYVGMFGDNEQFF.

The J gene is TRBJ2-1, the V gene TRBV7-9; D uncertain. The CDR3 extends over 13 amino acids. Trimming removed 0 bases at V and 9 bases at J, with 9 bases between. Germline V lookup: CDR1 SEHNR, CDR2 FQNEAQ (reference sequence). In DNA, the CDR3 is TGTGCCAGCAGCTTAGCGGGGAACGGTGAGCAGTTCTTC. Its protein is CASSLAGNGEQFF.

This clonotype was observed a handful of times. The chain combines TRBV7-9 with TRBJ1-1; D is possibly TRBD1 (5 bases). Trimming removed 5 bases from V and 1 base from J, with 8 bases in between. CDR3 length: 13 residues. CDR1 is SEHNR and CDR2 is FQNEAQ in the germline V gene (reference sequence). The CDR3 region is CASSQTENTEAFF. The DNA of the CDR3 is TGTGCCAGCAGCCAGACAGAGAACACTGAAGCTTTCTTT.

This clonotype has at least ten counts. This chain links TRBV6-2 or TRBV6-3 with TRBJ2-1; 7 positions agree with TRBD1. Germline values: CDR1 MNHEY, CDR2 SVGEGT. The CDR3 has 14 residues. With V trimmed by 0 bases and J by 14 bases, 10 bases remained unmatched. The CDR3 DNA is TGTGCCAGCAGTTACTCCACCCCAAATCAGGGGGAGTTCTTC. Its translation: CASSYSTPNQGEFF.

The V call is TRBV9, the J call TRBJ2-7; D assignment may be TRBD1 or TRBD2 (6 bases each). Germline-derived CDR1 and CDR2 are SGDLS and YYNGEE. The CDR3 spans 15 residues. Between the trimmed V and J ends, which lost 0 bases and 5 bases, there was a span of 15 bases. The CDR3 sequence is CASSVEGGLGDEQYF. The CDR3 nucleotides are TGTGCCAGCAGCGTAGAGGGGGGCCTTGGGGACGAGCAGTACTTC.

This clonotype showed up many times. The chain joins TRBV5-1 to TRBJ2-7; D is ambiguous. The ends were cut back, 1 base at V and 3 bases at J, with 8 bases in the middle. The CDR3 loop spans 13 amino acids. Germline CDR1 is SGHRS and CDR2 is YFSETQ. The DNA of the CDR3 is TGCGCCAGCAGCTTGTGGCCCTTCTACGAGCAGTACGTC. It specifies CASSLWPFYEQYV.

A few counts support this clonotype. The CDR3 region has the DNA TGTGCCAGCAGCTCCCGCGGGGCTGAAGCTTTCTTT. Residues: CASSSRGAEAFF. V is TRBV7-9 and J is TRBJ1-1; the D is unclear. Trimming left V 4 bases short and J 6 bases short, with 9 bases between. The CDR3 totals 12 residues. Germline lookup yields CDR1 SEHNR and CDR2 FQNEAQ (reference sequence). The entire variable domain, with the rest obtained from reference TRBV7-9 and TRBJ1-1, is as follows: DTGVSQNPRHKITKRGQNVTFRCDPISEHNRLYWYRQTLGQGPEFLTYFQNEAQLEKSRLLSDRFSAERPKGSFSTLEIQRTEQGDSAMYLCASSSRGAEAFFGQGTRLTVV.